A single T cell receptor (beta chain) is shown here with its context. Its antigen is currently unknown. The sample is drawn from a study of shared clonotypes between healthy human individuals. General study results and limits: Tissue TCR repertoires likely differ from these blood-only repertoires.

The V gene lost 4 bases and the J gene lost 3 bases, with 11 bases spanning the gap. Per the germline V gene, CDR1 is SGHNT and CDR2 is YYREEE (reference sequence). The CDR3 spans 15 residues. The authors' processing: Filtering differed because ImmunoSEQ produced junction-only sequences that carried no quality scores. TCRdb's copy holds only in-frame clones and misses some; the assay was immunoSEQ multiplex PCR. The V and J calls and clone size were taken over from that table, and D and trimming were inferred from the DNA. The sample contains 2 million to 2.5 million clones, around 95% of which appear only once.

The rearrangement uses TRBV5-4 and TRBJ2-6; D perhaps matches TRBD1 (6 bases). The sequence derives from a man younger than 35 in good health. Material for sequencing was naive CD4+ T cells sorted from blood. Subset defined: CD45RA+ positively selected. CDR3 sequence: CASSRRGSGANVLTF. CDR3 nucleotide sequence: TGTGCCAGCAGCCGCAGGGGCAGTGGGGCCAACGTCCTGACTTTC.